The 3 T cell receptor beta chains below all came from one sample that was sequenced in a study of T cell responses to AZD1222 COVID-19 vaccine. Method: immunoSEQ multiplex PCR; TCRdb's copy keeps in-frame clones and lacks some. The sample holds about 80,000 clones; 75% to 95% are singletons and the top ten take 8%. The specimen comprised peripheral blood, sampled 28 days after the second AZD1222 dose. The receptors were sampled from an adult who received the AZD1222 COVID-19 vaccine.

J is TRBJ1-6 and V is TRBV19; tentative D call: TRBD1 (5 bases). The CDR3 sequence is 12 residues long. V was pared by 6 bases and J by 14 bases, with 14 bases between. The V gene's germline CDR1 is LNHDA and CDR2 SQIVND (reference sequence). The CDR3: CASSSARGSLHF. For the CDR3, the DNA is TGTGCCAGTAGCTCTGCCCGGGGGTCCCTCCACTTT.

The rearrangement joins TRBV4-1 to TRBJ2-7; 7 bases line up with TRBD1. J lost 0 bases, V lost 2 bases, and 4 bases had no gene match. The germline CDR1 and CDR2 sequences are MGHRA and YSYEKL. The CDR3 has 15 residues. CDR3 sequence (DNA): TGCGCCAGCAGCCAAAGAGACAGGGACTCCTACGAGCAGTACTTC. It specifies CASSQRDRDSYEQYF.

The V and J genes are TRBV4-2 and TRBJ2-7; TRBD1 is a possible D gene (6 bases). This CDR3 region has 15 residues. CDR1 is LGHNA and CDR2 is YNFKEQ in the germline V gene. Deletions cut 4 bases from V and 0 bases from J, with 13 bases between. CDR3 loop: CASSPVSDSSYEQYF. The CDR3 coding sequence is TGTGCCAGCAGCCCCGTGTCGGACAGCTCCTACGAGCAGTACTTC.